This passage covers 26 T cell receptor beta chains from one sample sequenced in a study of response to subunit inactivated influenza vaccine. One entry per CDR3 protein, called by TCRdb with MiXCR from the RT-PCR reads. The sample yields more than 700,000 distinct CDR3 sequences, around 20% seen once. The starting material was PBMCs from blood, obtained about 5 days after vaccination. These receptors originate from a man between 45 and 60 years old who received an inactivated influenza vaccine.

This clonotype was counted a few times. The chain combines TRBV7-8 with TRBJ2-2; 10 positions match TRBD2. Germline V CDR1 and CDR2: SGHVS, FQNEAQ. V trimming: 0 bases; J trimming: 6 bases; junction bases outside the gene matches: 13. The CDR3 contains 19 residues. In DNA, the CDR3 is TGTGCCAGCAGCTTAGCGCTAGGGCTAGCGGGAGTCGGGGCCGGGGAGCTGTTTTTT. It is translated as CASSLALGLAGVGAGELFF.

This chain connects TRBV10-3 to TRBJ2-1; 9 nucleotides align to TRBD1. Trimming cost V 7 bases and J 7 bases; bases outside gene matches: 5. Germline V lookup: CDR1 ENHRY, CDR2 SYGVKD. The CDR3 is 13 amino acids. The CDR3 sequence: CAITLDRGNEQFF. DNA of the CDR3: TGTGCCATCACATTGGACAGGGGAAATGAGCAGTTCTTC.

This CDR3 is CASSFAGLTGETQYF. The CDR3 DNA reads as TGTGCCAGTAGCTTCGCGGGACTAACCGGAGAGACCCAGTACTTC. The chain uses TRBV19 and TRBJ2-5; 7 bases are shared with TRBD2. CDR3 length equals 15 residues. Losses at the gene ends were 6 bases for V and 4 bases for J; bases not matched to a gene: 11. Germline values: CDR1 LNHDA, CDR2 SQIVND (reference sequence).

V and J are TRBV5-6 and TRBJ2-1, with a weak D call TRBD1 (5 bases). The V gene lost 5 bases and the J gene lost 9 bases, with 21 bases spanning the gap. The V gene's germline CDR1 is SGHDT and CDR2 YYEEEE. The CDR3 sequence is 15 residues long. The CDR3 here is CASRSWGYNGVEQFF. The CDR3 nucleotides read TGTGCCAGCAGGTCCTGGGGCTACAATGGCGTTGAGCAGTTCTTC.

The sample holds a few counts of this clonotype. The V gene is TRBV4-2, the J gene TRBJ2-2, with 10 bases aligning to TRBD2. The CDR3 extends over 17 amino acids. The J segment lost 6 bases and the V segment lost 0 bases, leaving 7 bases of the junction unmatched. Germline CDR1 LGHNA, CDR2 YNFKEQ. This CDR3 is CASSQDHSGRWAGELFF. For the CDR3, the DNA is TGTGCCAGCAGCCAAGATCATAGCGGGAGGTGGGCCGGGGAGCTGTTTTTT.

This clonotype showed up many times. J is TRBJ2-1 and V is TRBV12-3 or TRBV12-4; tentatively, D is TRBD2 (5 bases). The CDR3 is 11 residues long. V lost 5 bases and J lost 9, with 8 bases in between. CDR3 in amino acids: CASSEGSEQFF. CDR3 nucleotide sequence: TGTGCCAGCAGTGAGGGAAGTGAGCAGTTCTTC.

This chain connects TRBV12-3 or TRBV12-4 to TRBJ1-6; D is perhaps TRBD1 (6 bases). V lost 3 bases to trimming and J lost 7 bases, with 16 bases between them. The CDR3 has 16 residues. DNA of the CDR3: TGTGCCAGCAGTTTCCAGGGGCTCTTCTACAATTCACCCCTCCACTTT. Residues: CASSFQGLFYNSPLHF.

This clonotype was seen a few times. The CDR3 DNA sequence: TGCGCCAGCAGCTTGGCCTATCGGATGACCTTCTCCCCGAGCACTGAAGCTTTCTTT. Protein sequence: CASSLAYRMTFSPSTEAFF. The J gene is TRBJ1-1, the V gene TRBV5-1; D remains ambiguous. This CDR3 is 19 amino acids long. Germline lookup yields CDR1 SGHRS and CDR2 YFSETQ. V lost 0 bases to trimming and J lost 4 bases, with 25 bases between them.

The rearrangement uses TRBV27 and TRBJ2-7, with D perhaps matching TRBD2 (7 bases). The CDR3 runs 13 residues. CDR1 and CDR2 (germline): MNHEY, SMNVEV (reference sequence). Trimming removed 9 bases at V and 2 bases at J, with 14 bases between. The CDR3 nucleotides are TGTGCCAGTTGGGACGGGGGGCCCTACGAGCAGTACTTC. It encodes CASWDGGPYEQYF.

This clonotype was observed a handful of times. This chain joins TRBV7-9 and TRBJ2-1; D not resolved. V gave up 1 base and J gave up 6 bases, with 7 bases separating them. CDR1 is SEHNR, CDR2 FQNEAQ, per germline (reference sequence). This CDR3 has 13 residues. The CDR3: CASSLEATNEQFF. The CDR3 DNA reads TGTGCCAGCAGCTTAGAAGCCACCAATGAGCAGTTCTTC.

This clonotype was detected only a few times. V usage is TRBV20-1 and J usage is TRBJ1-3; D gene ambiguous. This CDR3 is built from 14 residues. Looked up from germline, CDR1 is DFQATT and CDR2 is SNEGSKA (reference sequence). Trimming shortened V by 0 bases and J by 0 bases, and 6 bases separated the two germline ends. CDR3 nucleotides: TGCAGTGCTAGAGATACGCGCTCTGGAAACACCATATATTTT. Translation gives CSARDTRSGNTIYF.

The chain has TRBV21-1 and TRBJ2-6; TRBD1, the table's D call, was not compared with the DNA. TRBV21-1 is shown as a pseudogene. The CDR3 has 17 amino acids. DNA for the CDR3: TGTGCCAGCAGCCCCCGACGGGACAAATCTGGGGCCAACGTCCTGACTTTC. This encodes CASSPRRDKSGANVLTF.

The V call is TRBV25-1, the J call TRBJ1-2; 7 nucleotides agree with TRBD1. Germline V gene data show CDR1 as MGHDK and CDR2 as SYGVNS. The CDR3 covers 17 residues. Unmatched junction bases numbered 10, after V lost 0 bases and J lost 3 bases. The CDR3 spells CASSEYRWQGEDYGYTF. The CDR3, as DNA: TGTGCCAGCAGTGAATATCGTTGGCAGGGGGAGGACTATGGCTACACCTTC.

The chain carries TRBV9 and TRBJ2-3, with 8 bases identical to TRBD1. This CDR3 has 16 residues. Germline V gives CDR1 SGDLS, CDR2 YYNGEE. Trimming took 3 bases from V and 1 from J; bases not matched to a gene: 7. This chain's CDR3 is CASSEPDRVGTDTQYF. The CDR3 coding sequence is TGTGCCAGCAGCGAGCCGGACAGGGTAGGCACAGATACGCAGTATTTT.

J is TRBJ1-2 and V is TRBV28; D possibly corresponds to TRBD1 (6 bases). Germline V gives CDR1 MDHEN, CDR2 SYDVKM. The CDR3 length is 12 residues. Trimming took 8 bases from V and 8 from J, leaving 15 bases between them. In nucleotides, the CDR3 is TGTGCCAGCCGAGCCCAGGGGAGAGGCTACACCTTC. Translated: CASRAQGRGYTF.

This clonotype has just a few counts. The chain combines TRBV7-2 with TRBJ2-7, with TRBD1 matching over 9 bases. Germline V lookup: CDR1 SGHTA, CDR2 FQGNSA. J lost 1 base, V lost 3 bases, and 4 bases had no gene match. CDR3 length: 15 amino acids. The DNA for the CDR3 is TGTGCCAGCAGCTTCGCCGGGACAGGGTCCTACGAGCAGTACTTC. Translating it yields CASSFAGTGSYEQYF.

This clonotype was recorded at least ten times. The gene calls are TRBV12-3 or TRBV12-4 and TRBJ2-7, with TRBD1 identical over 7 bases. There are 13 residues in the CDR3. V lost 7 bases, J lost 0 bases, and 3 bases stayed unmatched. The CDR3 DNA is TGTGCCAGCATGGGACAGAACTCCTACGAGCAGTACTTC. Translation: CASMGQNSYEQYF.

This clonotype was observed many times. The chain has TRBV5-1 and TRBJ1-2; tentatively, D is TRBD1 (6 bases). The V end was cut by 0 bases, the J end by 6 bases, with 15 bases between. Per the germline V gene, CDR1 is SGHRS and CDR2 is YFSETQ. The CDR3 contains 15 residues. CDR3 in DNA: TGCGCCAGCAGCTTGGAAGGGGGAGAATGGGATGGCTACACCTTC. It codes for CASSLEGGEWDGYTF.

The chain recombines TRBV6-5 with TRBJ2-3, with D unresolved. The CDR3 runs 17 residues. The germline CDR1 and CDR2 sequences are MNHEY and SVGAGI. Trimming pared 2 bases from V and 1 base from J, leaving 16 bases between. CDR3 residues: CASSYMQSLTRTDTQYF. As DNA, the CDR3 is TGTGCCAGCAGTTACATGCAGAGCCTAACCCGCACAGATACGCAGTATTTT.

The genes are TRBV6-5 and TRBJ2-5, with 7 nucleotides matching TRBD1. Germline V gene data show CDR1 as MNHEY and CDR2 as SVGAGI. This CDR3 comprises 16 residues. V lost 0 bases and J lost 5; bases outside the gene matches: 9. CDR3 DNA sequence: TGTGCCAGCAGTTACTCCAACCCGACAGGGAAGGAGACCCAGTACTTC. Amino acids: CASSYSNPTGKETQYF.

This clonotype appeared a few times. The chain couples TRBV20-1 to TRBJ2-7; 9 bases align to TRBD2. There are 14 residues in the CDR3. V dropped 5 bases and J dropped 4; count of bases not matched to a gene: 9. Germline loops: CDR1 DFQATT, CDR2 SNEGSKA (reference sequence). The CDR3 DNA is TGCAGTGCTCTATTTAGCGGGAGAGGGTACGAGCAGTACTTC. This translates into CSALFSGRGYEQYF.

This clonotype was counted only a few times. The CDR3 spells CASTPNRIYGYTF. The CDR3 DNA reads TGTGCCAGCACTCCCAACAGAATCTATGGCTACACCTTC. The chain carries TRBV6-2 or TRBV6-3 and TRBJ1-2; D remains ambiguous. Looked up from germline, CDR1 is MNHEY and CDR2 is SVGEGT. The V and J ends lost 7 bases and 4 bases respectively, with 13 bases between them. This CDR3 contains 13 residues.

CDR3 DNA: TGCAGTGCTAGAGGGGCATGGGTCCTGATAGAGGAGACCCAGTACTTC. Amino acid sequence: CSARGAWVLIEETQYF. The chain uses TRBV20-1 and TRBJ2-5, with D hard to call. The ends were cut back, 1 base at V and 5 bases at J, with 20 bases in the middle. The germline gives CDR1 DFQATT, CDR2 SNEGSKA (reference sequence). The CDR3 is 16 residues long.

The chain employs TRBV5-1 and TRBJ2-2; no clear D gene. Per germline, CDR1 SGHRS and CDR2 YFSETQ. V was pared by 0 bases and J by 2 bases, with 11 bases between. This CDR3 is 16 amino acids long. The CDR3 protein is CASSLVPRSNTGELFF. The CDR3 nucleotides are TGCGCCAGCAGCTTGGTCCCCCGGTCTAACACCGGGGAGCTGTTTTTT.

The gene calls are TRBV30 and TRBJ2-7, with 8 bases identical to TRBD2. Losses at the gene ends were 8 bases for V and 2 bases for J; bases not matched to a gene: 8. This CDR3 has 13 residues. The germline V gene has CDR1 GTSNPN and CDR2 SVGIG (reference sequence). CDR3 residues: CAGSGVLPYEQYF. For the CDR3, the DNA is TGTGCCGGTAGCGGGGTGCTCCCCTACGAGCAGTACTTC.

The rearrangement uses TRBV20-1 and TRBJ2-2; 7 nucleotides align to TRBD2. This CDR3 comprises 15 residues. CDR1 is DFQATT and CDR2 is SNEGSKA in the germline V gene (reference sequence). J lost 5 bases, V lost 0 bases, and 6 bases had no gene match. The CDR3 loop is CSARDLASGTGELFF. The CDR3 nucleotides read TGCAGTGCTAGAGATCTGGCTAGCGGAACCGGGGAGCTGTTTTTT.